The rows below give T cell receptor beta chains drawn from one sample of a study of T cells after yellow fever vaccination. In TCRdb, the 5' RACE reads were re-called with MiXCR into one record per CDR3 protein. The sample has some 600,000 distinct CDR3 sequences; about a sixth are singletons. Sequenced here: PBMCs, sampled 5 days after the first yellow fever vaccination. The receptor source for this set is a man younger than 30 who received the YFV17D yellow fever vaccine. Both conserved end residues are part of each CDR3. The order of the fields is CDR3 DNA, CDR3 protein, D gene, V gene, clone size, J gene, CDR3 length. The D gene is left open where the match is weak. Not all rows give a size; the values are once, few, many and, for expanded clones, a class.

TGCGCCAGCAGCTTCCTGGGGGGGCGCGGACAGCCCCAGCATTTT,CASSFLGGRGQPQHF,.,TRBV5-1,few,TRBJ1-5,15
TGTGCCAGCTCACCACCGACTAGCGGGGTTTACAATGAGCAGTTCTTC,CASSPPTSGVYNEQFF,TRBD2,TRBV18,.,TRBJ2-1,16
TGTGCCTGGAGTGGGACAGGGACTTATGGCTACACCTTC,CAWSGTGTYGYTF,TRBD1,TRBV30,many,TRBJ1-2,13
TGTGCCAGCAGCTTGGTGGGGACAGGCACAGATACGCAGTATTTT,CASSLVGTGTDTQYF,TRBD1,TRBV5-8,.,TRBJ2-3,15
TGTGCCAGCAGCATTGGGGTGAATGAGCAGTTCTTC,CASSIGVNEQFF,.,TRBV5-4,few,TRBJ2-1,12
TGCGCCAGCAGCCAAGTGAAATACAATTCACCCCTCCACTTT,CASSQVKYNSPLHF,.,TRBV4-1,many,TRBJ1-6,14
TGTGCCAGCAGCTTCTTCAACTCCTACGAGCAGTACTTC,CASSFFNSYEQYF,.,TRBV7-2,few,TRBJ2-7,13
TGTGCCAGCAGCTTAGAAGTAGGGGGGTCCTACGAGCAGTACTTC,CASSLEVGGSYEQYF,.,TRBV7-2,few,TRBJ2-7,15
TGCGCCAGCAGCGCGGCGGGACAGCCGAACACCGGGGAGCTGTTTTTT,CASSAAGQPNTGELFF,.,TRBV5-1,.,TRBJ2-2,16
TGCAGTGCTAGGGGTAGGGGGGGAAACGGTGAAGCTTTCTTT,CSARGRGGNGEAFF,.,TRBV20-1,.,TRBJ1-1,14
TGCGCCAGCAGCGGGGGGACAGGGCGGGCCACTGAAGCTTTCTTT,CASSGGTGRATEAFF,TRBD1,TRBV5-1,few,TRBJ1-1,15
TGTGCCAGCAGCGTAGCTCCCCTAGCGGGGGGGCAAGAGACCCAGTACTTC,CASSVAPLAGGQETQYF,TRBD2,TRBV9,few,TRBJ2-5,17
TGCAGTGCTAGAGAGGGGTGGAGGGGAGACTATGGCTACACCTTC,CSAREGWRGDYGYTF,.,TRBV20-1,.,TRBJ1-2,15
TGTGCCAGCAGCCTCCAAGAGGAACTCCGGACCCAGTACTTC,CASSLQEELRTQYF,.,TRBV5-5,.,TRBJ2-5,14
TGTGCCAGCAGCTCTAAGACAGGGGAAGAGACCCAGTACTTC,CASSSKTGEETQYF,TRBD1,TRBV7-2,.,TRBJ2-5,14
TGCGCCAGCAGCTTCGGAAGAGGCGGTGAAGCTTTCTTT,CASSFGRGGEAFF,.,TRBV4-1,.,TRBJ1-1,13
TGCGCCAGCAGCCCCAATCCAGTCACCGGGGAGCTGTTTTTT,CASSPNPVTGELFF,.,TRBV4-1,.,TRBJ2-2,14
TGTGCCAGCAGCCAAACTAGCGGGGAAGAGGGTACGCAGTATTTT,CASSQTSGEEGTQYF,TRBD2,TRBV4-2,few,TRBJ2-3,15
TGCGCCAGCAGCTTGGCCGTCCTAGCGAGCACCGGGGAGCTGTTTTTT,CASSLAVLASTGELFF,.,TRBV5-1,few,TRBJ2-2,16
TGCGCCAGCAGCCAATCCGGCAGAGATACGCAGTATTTT,CASSQSGRDTQYF,.,TRBV4-3,few,TRBJ2-3,13
TGTGCCAGCAAAGGTTCGGGGGAGCCTAGCGGGGGCTCCTACAATGAGCAGTTCTTC,CASKGSGEPSGGSYNEQFF,TRBD2,TRBV6-1,.,TRBJ2-1,19
TGTGCCAGCAGCCAAGTCGCGGGACTAGCGGGGGGCCAAGAGACCCAGTACTTC,CASSQVAGLAGGQETQYF,TRBD2,TRBV4-2,few,TRBJ2-5,18
TGCAGTGCTAGATTGACCGCTAGCGGGGAGCTGTTTTTT,CSARLTASGELFF,.,TRBV20-1,many,TRBJ2-2,13
TGTGCCAGCAGCTTAATGGCCAGCTCCTACAATGAGCAGTTCTTC,CASSLMASSYNEQFF,.,TRBV7-9,few,TRBJ2-1,15
TGCGCCAGCAGCTTGGAGGGACAGGATAATTCACCCCTCCACTTT,CASSLEGQDNSPLHF,TRBD1,TRBV5-1,.,TRBJ1-6,15
TGCGCCAGCAGCATTACAGGACAGGGTGGGGAGACCCAGTACTTC,CASSITGQGGETQYF,TRBD1,TRBV5-1,few,TRBJ2-5,15
TGCAGTGCTAGACGCGCAGGGGGTTTGCGGGCGACTGAAGCTTTCTTT,CSARRAGGLRATEAFF,TRBD1,TRBV20-1,few,TRBJ1-1,16
TGTGCCAGCGCCCGGACTAGCGGGGGGGCCAATGAGCAGTTCTTC,CASARTSGGANEQFF,TRBD2,TRBV2,.,TRBJ2-1,15
TGCGCCAGCAGCTTGGCGGGAAAGAGCACAGATACGCAGTATTTT,CASSLAGKSTDTQYF,.,TRBV5-1,few,TRBJ2-3,15
TGTGCCACCAGCAGAGATTATACCACTAACTATGGCTACACCTTC,CATSRDYTTNYGYTF,.,TRBV15,many,TRBJ1-2,15
TGCAGCGTTGAAACCGGGACAGAGGTCCAAGAGACCCAGTACTTC,CSVETGTEVQETQYF,TRBD1,TRBV29-1,.,TRBJ2-5,15
TGTGCCAGCAGGTCCGGGACAGGGGGCCGAGGCACCGGGGAGCTGTTTTTT,CASRSGTGGRGTGELFF,TRBD1,TRBV6-1,few,TRBJ2-2,17
TGTGCCAGCAGCTTGATTCCGAGCACTGAAGCTTTCTTT,CASSLIPSTEAFF,.,TRBV7-9,few,TRBJ1-1,13
TGTGCCAGCAGCTTACTCCCCCAAAGGGATGGCTACACCTTC,CASSLLPQRDGYTF,.,TRBV7-9,few,TRBJ1-2,14
TGTGCCAGCAGACTACCGCGGGGGACATCAGATACGCAGTATTTT,CASRLPRGTSDTQYF,.,TRBV7-2,.,TRBJ2-3,15
TGTGCCAGCAGTTTAGGGAACAGGGATTCTCAGCCCCAGCATTTT,CASSLGNRDSQPQHF,.,TRBV6-2/TRBV6-3,.,TRBJ1-5,15
TGTGCCACCAGCAGAGAACTGACAGGAGGAGAGACCCAGTACTTC,CATSRELTGGETQYF,.,TRBV15,.,TRBJ2-5,15
TGTGCCAGCAGTTTATCAGGACAGGGCCAAGAGACCCAGTACTTC,CASSLSGQGQETQYF,TRBD1,TRBV12-3/TRBV12-4,few,TRBJ2-5,15
TGTGCCAGCAGTCCTGCCGGGGGGGGGGCGTCCGGCTACACCTTC,CASSPAGGGASGYTF,.,TRBV11-2,few,TRBJ1-2,15
TGTGCCAGCTCACCTCTGACAGGGGGCTTCGGGGAGCTGTTTTTT,CASSPLTGGFGELFF,TRBD1,TRBV18,.,TRBJ2-2,15
TGTGCCAGCAGTGTACGGACCGGGGGTGAGCAGTTCTTC,CASSVRTGGEQFF,.,TRBV6-1,.,TRBJ2-1,13
TGTGCCAGCAGCTCCGGGACTCATCAAGAGAACCAGTACTTC,CASSSGTHQENQYF,.,TRBV7-2,.,TRBJ2-5,14
TGCGCCAGCAGCCAAGACCTAGGAGGGGCGGCCTACGAGCAGTACTTC,CASSQDLGGAAYEQYF,.,TRBV4-1,few,TRBJ2-7,16
TGTGCCTGGAGTGTTGGGGCCACCGCTCACAATGAGCAGTTCTTC,CAWSVGATAHNEQFF,.,TRBV30,few,TRBJ2-1,15
TGTGCCAGCAGCTTATGGTCCCGGGACAGTAATAGCAATCAGCCCCAGCATTTT,CASSLWSRDSNSNQPQHF,TRBD1,TRBV7-6,few,TRBJ1-5,18